Listed here are 30 T cell receptor beta chains from one sample, sequenced in a study of CD8+ T cells in alopecia areata. Treatment meaning: oral pan-JAK inhibitor, 5-10 mg twice daily. Reverse transcribed after extraction, RNA yielded cDNA as the sequencing template. Assay used: immunoSEQ multiplex PCR; TCRdb lists only in-frame clones, some missing. The sample includes a few hundred thousand clones, more than 45% of them seen just once. Sample: CD4+ T cells sorted from blood, taken at week 4, from a patient treated with tofacitinib. Receptor source: a human donor with alopecia areata.

This sequence joins TRBV2 and TRBJ2-5, with D hard to call. The V gene's germline CDR1 is SNHLY and CDR2 FYNNEI. The CDR3 is 14 amino acids. V lost 3 bases to trimming and J lost 2 bases, with 10 bases between them. The DNA of the CDR3 is TGTGCCAGCAGTGAGGGCCGGATGCAAGAGACCCAGTACTTC. This encodes CASSEGRMQETQYF.

This clone was seen at least ten times. J is TRBJ1-2 and V is TRBV7-2; D is perhaps TRBD1 (6 bases). V shed 5 bases and J shed 0 bases, with 13 bases lying between them. Germline assignment: CDR1 SGHTA and CDR2 FQGNSA. The length of the CDR3 is 15 residues. DNA for the CDR3: TGTGCCAGCAGCCCCCGCGGGGGCGCTAACTATGGCTACACCTTC. It translates to CASSPRGGANYGYTF.

The V and J genes are TRBV2 and TRBJ1-1; the D is unclear. Per the germline V gene, CDR1 is SNHLY and CDR2 is FYNNEI. The CDR3 extends over 12 amino acids. Between the trimmed V and J ends, which lost 3 bases and 11 bases, there was a span of 13 bases. CDR3 nucleotides: TGTGCCAGCAGTGACAGGCTCACCCGGGCTTTCTTT. It codes for CASSDRLTRAFF.

CDR3 in amino acids: CASLTGSSYEQYF. The CDR3 DNA sequence: TGTGCCTCTTTGACGGGAAGCTCCTACGAGCAGTACTTC. The V gene is TRBV2, the J gene TRBJ2-7, with D perhaps matching TRBD2 (5 bases). CDR1 SNHLY and CDR2 FYNNEI come from the germline V gene. This CDR3 has 13 amino acids. Trimming left V 11 bases short and J 0 bases short, with 14 bases between.

This chain links TRBV27 with TRBJ1-1; D uncertain. The CDR3 runs to 13 residues. Germline V gene lookup returns CDR1 MNHEY and CDR2 SMNVEV (reference sequence). V was cut by 6 bases and J by 4 bases, with 12 bases left in between. In DNA, the CDR3 is TGTGCCAGCAGCACAGCCCCGTCCACTGAAGCTTTCTTT. This gives the protein CASSTAPSTEAFF.

V gene TRBV4-3 combines with J gene TRBJ2-7, with TRBD1 identical over 9 bases. Germline loops: CDR1 LGHNA, CDR2 YSLEER. The CDR3 is 15 amino acids. J gave up 2 bases and V 6 bases, and 8 bases lay outside the gene matches. The CDR3 sequence is CASSHYRGQAYEQYF. The CDR3 nucleotides read TGCGCCAGCAGTCACTACAGGGGGCAAGCCTACGAGCAGTACTTC.

This clone came up a few times. The chain links TRBV29-1 to TRBJ2-2; 8 nucleotides align to TRBD1. The CDR3 consists of 13 residues. In germline, CDR1 is SQVTM, CDR2 ANQGSEA. V trimming: 7 bases; J trimming: 1 base; junction bases outside the gene matches: 2. The CDR3 here is CSADRVNTGELFF. CDR3 in DNA: TGCAGCGCGGACAGGGTGAACACCGGGGAGCTGTTTTTT.

This clone was detected once. The rearrangement uses TRBV18 and TRBJ2-7; TRBD2 is a possible D gene (6 bases). The CDR3 totals 14 residues. Germline V gene sequence: CDR1 KGHSH, CDR2 LQKENI. V was shortened by 4 bases and J by 6 bases, with 16 bases between the two germline ends. CDR3 protein: CASSLGTQEREQYF. The CDR3 region has the DNA TGTGCCAGCTCACTCGGGACTCAGGAACGCGAGCAGTACTTC.

V and J are TRBV9 and TRBJ1-2; tentatively, D is TRBD1 (5 bases). V was trimmed by 0 bases and J by 7 bases, leaving 13 bases between them. Germline values: CDR1 SGDLS, CDR2 YYNGEE. This CDR3 spans 14 amino acids. CDR3 nucleotide sequence: TGTGCCAGCAGCGTAGGACAGTTTATTGGTGGCTACACCTTC. Protein product: CASSVGQFIGGYTF.

Only one count was recorded for this clone. This chain uses TRBV11-3 with TRBJ2-1; 12 bases map to TRBD2. The V and J ends lost 5 bases and 0 bases, in that order; junction bases with no gene match: 11. The germline gives CDR1 SGHNT, CDR2 YENEEA. The CDR3 runs 19 residues. The CDR3 sequence is CASSPRLAGASSSYNEQFF. DNA of the CDR3: TGTGCCAGCAGCCCCAGACTAGCGGGGGCCTCGAGCTCCTACAATGAGCAGTTCTTC.

The rearrangement joins TRBV5-1 to TRBJ2-2; 7 bases agree with TRBD1. J lost 5 bases, V lost 7 bases, and 11 bases had no gene match. This CDR3 spans 15 amino acids. The germline CDR1 and CDR2 sequences are SGHRS and YFSETQ. This CDR3 reads CASGTQTGNTGELFF. The CDR3 DNA reads as TGCGCCAGCGGCACACAGACAGGGAATACCGGGGAGCTGTTTTTT. The variable domain in full, completed from reference TRBV5-1 and TRBJ2-2, reads KAGVTQTPRYLIKTRGQQVTLSCSPISGHRSVSWYQQTPGQGLQFLFEYFSETQRNKGNFPGRFSGRQFSNSRSEMNVSTLELGDSALYLCASGTQTGNTGELFFGEGSRLTVL.

The chain couples TRBV29-1 to TRBJ1-1, with 10 bases lining up with TRBD1. The CDR3 covers 15 residues. Germline V lookup: CDR1 SQVTM, CDR2 ANQGSEA. Trimming took 8 bases from V and 0 from J; bases not matched to a gene: 9. CDR3 sequence (DNA): TGCAGCCTCGCTAGGACAGGGGGGATGAACACTGAAGCTTTCTTT. Translation: CSLARTGGMNTEAFF.

The table lists this clone with many counts. The V gene is TRBV7-9, the J gene TRBJ1-4; tentatively, D is TRBD1 (6 bases). CDR1 SEHNR and CDR2 FQNEAQ come from the germline V gene (reference sequence). V was cut by 6 bases and J by 8 bases, with 16 bases left in between. The CDR3 runs 14 residues. CDR3 DNA: TGTGCCAGCAGACCTCAGGGGCCCTCGGAAAAACTGTTTTTT. Translation gives CASRPQGPSEKLFF.

The chain combines TRBV6-5 with TRBJ1-1; D is undetermined. Trimming pared 5 bases from V and 7 bases from J, leaving 14 bases between. There are 13 residues in the CDR3. Per germline, CDR1 MNHEY and CDR2 SVGAGI. CDR3 in amino acids: CASSTTRGGEAFF. CDR3 DNA sequence: TGTGCCAGCAGTACCACCCGTGGCGGTGAAGCTTTCTTT.

J is TRBJ1-2 and V is TRBV14; no reliable D call. Germline V gene data show CDR1 as SGHDN and CDR2 as FVKESK. Trimming removed 4 bases from V and 1 base from J, with 16 bases in between. The CDR3 has 16 amino acids. CDR3 nucleotides: TGTGCCAGCAGCCCCCTCGGTGCGACGGATAACTATGGCTACACCTTC. This gives the protein CASSPLGATDNYGYTF. The complete variable domain, with remaining parts taken from reference TRBV14 and TRBJ1-2, reads EAGVTQFPSHSVIEKGQTVTLRCDPISGHDNLYWYRRVMGKEIKFLLHFVKESKQDESGMPNNRFLAERTGGTYSTLKVQPAELEDSGVYFCASSPLGATDNYGYTFGSGTRLTVV.

This clone was seen a few times. The sample contains more than one DNA sequence encoding this CDR3. For the CDR3, the DNA is TGCAGCGCCCGACAGGGCGGGGGCTACACCTTC. Protein sequence: CSARQGGGYTF. This chain connects TRBV29-1 to TRBJ1-2; 7 bases align to TRBD1. Germline CDR1 is SQVTM and CDR2 is ANQGSEA. The length of the CDR3 is 11 residues. Trimming took 7 bases from V and 8 from J; bases not matched to a gene: 7.

The gene calls are TRBV10-3 and TRBJ1-2, with D possibly TRBD1 on 5 matching bases. Between the trimmed V and J ends, which lost 0 bases and 5 bases, there was a span of 10 bases. The CDR3 runs to 14 residues. The germline CDR1 and CDR2 sequences are ENHRY and SYGVKD. CDR3: CAISESSQGYGYTF. Here the CDR3 DNA reads TGTGCCATCAGTGAGTCGAGTCAGGGTTATGGCTACACCTTC.

There are a few counts of this clone. The chain joins TRBV5-1 to TRBJ2-5; unclear D gene. In germline, CDR1 is SGHRS, CDR2 YFSETQ. The CDR3 is 14 residues long. Trimming pared 0 bases from V and 0 bases from J, leaving 6 bases between. CDR3 sequence reads: CASSLASYQETQYF. The CDR3, as DNA: TGCGCCAGCAGCTTGGCTTCGTACCAAGAGACCCAGTACTTC.

The DNA for the CDR3 is TGTGCCAGCAGCCGGGACACACCGGGGACCCAGTACTTC. This gives the protein CASSRDTPGTQYF. The V call is TRBV7-6, the J call TRBJ2-5; a weak D match, TRBD1 (6 bases). Germline V gene data show CDR1 as SGHVS and CDR2 as FNYEAQ. V was trimmed by 5 bases and J by 7 bases, leaving 14 bases between them. The CDR3 consists of 13 residues.

J is TRBJ2-7 and V is TRBV29-1; D unclear. V lost 4 bases and J 1 base, leaving 8 bases between the germline ends. Germline values: CDR1 SQVTM, CDR2 ANQGSEA. The CDR3 has 12 residues. The CDR3 sequence: CSVVLRSYEQYF. In nucleotides, the CDR3 is TGCAGCGTTGTACTTAGATCCTACGAGCAGTACTTC.

The chain carries TRBV28 and TRBJ2-6, with D perhaps matching TRBD2 (5 bases). This CDR3 is built from 18 residues. The ends were cut back, 2 bases at V and 1 base at J, with 15 bases in the middle. Germline V gene sequence: CDR1 MDHEN, CDR2 SYDVKM. The CDR3 coding sequence is TGTGCCAGCAGTTTACCGGGTGCCCCGGGGTCTGGGGCCAACGTCCTGACTTTC. Residues: CASSLPGAPGSGANVLTF. Together with reference TRBV28 and TRBJ2-6, the CDR3 gives the full variable domain: DVKVTQSSRYLVKRTGEKVFLECVQDMDHENMFWYRQDPGLGLRLIYFSYDVKMKEKGDIPEGYSVSREKKERFSLILESASTNQTSMYLCASSLPGAPGSGANVLTFGAGSRLTVL.

The chain uses TRBV29-1 and TRBJ2-3; maybe TRBD2 (6 bases). The CDR3 is 16 amino acids. V lost 1 base and J 1 base, leaving 15 bases between the germline ends. The germline CDR1 and CDR2 sequences are SQVTM and ANQGSEA. The CDR3 region is CSVEVGIGGGTDTQYF. The CDR3 DNA is TGCAGCGTTGAAGTTGGTATCGGCGGGGGCACAGATACGCAGTATTTT.

CDR3 residues: CASALQAAVNTEAFF. Here the CDR3 DNA reads TGTGCCAGCGCCCTCCAGGCGGCAGTGAACACTGAAGCTTTCTTT. V is TRBV6-5 and J is TRBJ1-1; D remains unclear. V lost 8 bases and J 0 bases, leaving 16 bases between the germline ends. This CDR3 is 15 amino acids long. Per the germline V gene, CDR1 is MNHEY and CDR2 is SVGAGI.

This clone was observed a handful of times. The chain carries TRBV7-9 and TRBJ1-2; D ambiguous. CDR3 length: 13 residues. Germline V gene data show CDR1 as SEHNR and CDR2 as FQNEAQ (reference sequence). With 2 bases removed from V and 6 bases from J, the gap between germline ends came to 10 bases. In nucleotides, the CDR3 is TGTGCCAGCAGCTTACAAAAAAGCGATGGCTACACCTTC. As protein: CASSLQKSDGYTF.

The V call is TRBV28, the J call TRBJ1-5; possible D gene TRBD1, 6 bases. Trimming stripped 4 bases from V and 7 bases from J, with 17 bases between. The CDR3 extends over 15 amino acids. The germline CDR1 and CDR2 sequences are MDHEN and SYDVKM. The CDR3 DNA reads TGTGCCAGCAGTTCTGCGTCAGGGACACGGCAGCCCCAGCATTTT. Translated: CASSSASGTRQPQHF.

V and J are TRBV30 and TRBJ1-5; no reliable D call. The CDR3 loop spans 14 amino acids. The V gene lost 1 base and the J gene lost 0 bases, with 7 bases spanning the gap. Germline loops: CDR1 GTSNPN, CDR2 SVGIG (reference sequence). This CDR3 is CAWSGGDSNQPQHF. The CDR3 DNA reads TGTGCCTGGAGTGGGGGAGATAGCAATCAGCCCCAGCATTTT.

The chain links TRBV18 to TRBJ2-7; D perhaps matches TRBD2 (6 bases). V lost 5 bases and J 6 bases, leaving 17 bases between the germline ends. This CDR3 region has 14 residues. Germline V lookup: CDR1 KGHSH, CDR2 LQKENI. The CDR3, as DNA: TGTGCCAGCTCATTCTCGGAGGGGCAGGGCGAGCAGTACTTC. Its protein product is CASSFSEGQGEQYF.

V gene TRBV29-1 combines with J gene TRBJ2-3; 7 bases line up with TRBD2. With V trimmed by 3 bases and J by 5 bases, 5 bases remained unmatched. The CDR3 loop spans 13 amino acids. Germline loops: CDR1 SQVTM, CDR2 ANQGSEA. CDR3 in amino acids: CSVDPAGIDTQYF. The CDR3, as DNA: TGCAGCGTTGACCCAGCGGGGATAGATACGCAGTATTTT.

This clone was seen just once. This rearrangement joins TRBV30 to TRBJ2-5; D may match TRBD1 or TRBD2 (5 bases each). Germline lookup yields CDR1 GTSNPN and CDR2 SVGIG (reference sequence). V lost 3 bases and J 5 bases, leaving 13 bases between the germline ends. The CDR3 sequence is 13 residues long. CDR3 in amino acids: CAWRRAGWETQYF. The CDR3 region has the DNA TGTGCCTGGAGGAGGGCAGGGTGGGAGACCCAGTACTTC.

With respect to this clone: The junction departs from the called germline gene at one end, perhaps through a read error. The chain links TRBV29-1 to TRBJ1-1; D is unclear. Germline V gene sequence: CDR1 SQVTM, CDR2 ANQGSEA. This CDR3 comprises 13 residues. The CDR3 loop reads CSVEYRMNTEASF. For the CDR3, the DNA is TGCAGCGTTGAGTATCGAATGAACACTGAAGCTTCCTTT.